These T cell receptor beta chains were read from a single sample in a study of siplizumab effects on memory and regulatory T cells. Clones were read by immunoSEQ multiplex PCR, and TCRdb kept only the in-frame ones, dropping some. This table holds over 100,000 clones, around nine tenths found once. What was sequenced was CD4+ T cells sorted from blood. The source of these receptors is a human donor in good health. The CDR3 runs from the conserved cysteine through the conserved F or W. A D gene is named only where the DNA matches it firmly. A clone size is listed for some rows: how often the clone was seen (once, few, many), or a class if it is expanded.

v_call	clone_size	d_call	j_call	cdr3_aa	cdr3_nt
TRBV29-1	-	-	TRBJ2-1	CSVEDLGSGLEQFF	TGCAGCGTTGAAGATCTCGGGAGTGGCCTTGAGCAGTTCTTC
TRBV28	-	-	TRBJ1-2	CASSFPTQGGGYTF	TGTGCCAGCAGTTTCCCTACCCAGGGAGGCGGCTACACCTTC
TRBV27	-	-	TRBJ1-1	CASSFKENTEAFF	TGTGCCAGCAGTTTTAAGGAGAACACTGAAGCTTTCTTT
TRBV21-1	-	-	TRBJ1-2	CASSKCDGAGLLYYTF	TGTGCCAGCAGCAAATGCGATGGGGCAGGGTTGTTGTACTACACCTTC
TRBV28	once	-	TRBJ1-5	CASKREGPNNQPQHF	TGTGCCAGCAAAAGGGAGGGGCCAAACAATCAGCCCCAGCATTTT
TRBV28	-	-	TRBJ2-1	CASSLWGTEQFF	TGTGCCAGCAGTTTATGGGGGACTGAGCAGTTCTTC
TRBV6-1	-	-	TRBJ1-1	CASTYGGGTNTEAFF	TGTGCCAGCACCTACGGCGGGGGGACGAACACTGAAGCTTTCTTT
TRBV28	-	-	TRBJ1-4	CASEGSTNEKLFF	TGTGCCAGCGAGGGATCAACTAATGAAAAACTGTTTTTT
TRBV5-1	-	-	TRBJ2-1	CASRNNNEQFF	TGCGCCAGCAGAAATAACAATGAGCAGTTCTTC
TRBV9	-	TRBD2	TRBJ2-1	CASSVGGTSYNEQFF	TGTGCCAGCAGCGTAGGCGGGACTAGCTACAATGAGCAGTTCTTC
TRBV7-9	few	-	TRBJ1-5	CASSLGGGITSNQPQHF	TGTGCCAGCAGCTTAGGAGGTGGGATCACGAGCAATCAGCCCCAGCATTTT
TRBV27	once	-	TRBJ2-5	CASSLLAGQETQYF	TGTGCCAGCAGTTTACTCGCCGGTCAAGAGACCCAGTACTTC
TRBV6-5	-	-	TRBJ2-2	CASRLYTGELFF	TGTGCCAGCAGACTGTACACCGGGGAGCTGTTTTTT
TRBV5-1	-	-	TRBJ2-5	CASSLQGLGVETQYF	TGCGCCAGCAGCTTACAGGGATTGGGCGTAGAGACCCAGTACTTC
TRBV9	-	-	TRBJ1-4	CASSFSEGRGNEKLFF	TGTGCCAGCAGCTTCTCGGAGGGCAGGGGTAATGAAAAACTGTTTTTT
TRBV5-1	-	TRBD2	TRBJ2-2	CASSLDNFGRATGELFF	TGCGCCAGCAGCTTGGACAACTTCGGGAGGGCTACTGGGGAGCTGTTTTTT
TRBV11-2	-	-	TRBJ2-7	CASSLRLVSYEQYF	TGTGCCAGCAGCTTAAGACTAGTAAGCTACGAGCAGTACTTC
TRBV11-2	once	-	TRBJ2-7	CASSRLTYEQYF	TGTGCCAGCAGCCGGCTGACTTACGAGCAGTACTTC
TRBV30	-	-	TRBJ2-7	CAWSSGRVHEQYF	TGTGCCTGGAGTTCGGGCAGGGTCCACGAGCAGTACTTC
TRBV7-8	-	-	TRBJ1-4	CASSVGEKLFF	TGTGCCAGCAGCGTGGGGGAAAAACTGTTTTTT
TRBV5-6	-	TRBD1	TRBJ1-2	CASSMGQYYGYTF	TGTGCCAGCAGCATGGGACAGTACTATGGCTACACCTTC
TRBV29-1	-	-	TRBJ2-1	CSVRRDAYNEQFF	TGCAGCGTCCGCCGGGACGCCTACAATGAGCAGTTCTTC
TRBV18	-	TRBD1	TRBJ2-7	CASSPGTGSFEQYF	TGTGCCAGCTCTCCCGGGACAGGGTCATTCGAGCAGTACTTC
TRBV5-1	once	-	TRBJ1-1	CASSLESWGVEAFF	TGCGCCAGCAGCCTGGAATCTTGGGGGGTTGAAGCTTTCTTT
TRBV19	-	-	TRBJ1-1	CASSIAGPAKSEAFF	TGTGCCAGTAGTATAGCCGGGCCAGCGAAGTCTGAAGCTTTCTTT
TRBV6-5	-	TRBD1	TRBJ2-7	CASGTGVPYEQYF	TGTGCCAGCGGGACAGGGGTACCCTACGAGCAGTACTTC
TRBV29-1	once	-	TRBJ1-5	CSVDGVQPQHF	TGCAGCGTTGATGGTGTTCAGCCCCAGCATTTT
TRBV6-5	-	-	TRBJ1-3	CASSYSNGNTIYF	TGTGCCAGCAGTTACTCGAATGGAAACACCATATATTTT
TRBV5-1	-	TRBD2	TRBJ2-7	CASSFNTGTSGMGYEQYF	TGCGCCAGCAGCTTCAATACCGGGACTAGCGGGATGGGGTACGAGCAGTACTTC
TRBV7-3	-	-	TRBJ1-1	CASSLSGVTEAFF	TGTGCCAGCAGCTTAAGCGGGGTCACTGAAGCTTTCTTT
TRBV9	-	-	TRBJ2-3	CASSFLEGSGTDTQYF	TGTGCCAGCAGCTTTCTCGAGGGTAGTGGTACAGATACGCAGTATTTT
TRBV5-4	-	-	TRBJ2-7	CASSWETGIPYEQYF	TGTGCCAGCAGCTGGGAAACAGGGATCCCCTACGAGCAGTACTTC
TRBV5-1	-	-	TRBJ1-1	CASTSTGGGNTEAFF	TGCGCCAGCACAAGCACTGGGGGAGGTAACACTGAAGCTTTCTTT
TRBV6-6	-	-	TRBJ1-5	CASRETVADQPQHF	TGTGCCAGCAGGGAGACAGTGGCTGATCAGCCCCAGCATTTT
TRBV7-8	-	TRBD2	TRBJ2-5	CASSRKTSGRAMWETQYF	TGTGCCAGCAGCCGAAAGACTAGCGGGAGGGCCATGTGGGAGACCCAGTACTTC
TRBV16	-	-	TRBJ1-1	CASSSRTFGAFF	TGTGCCAGCAGCTCCCGGACATTTGGAGCTTTCTTT
TRBV18	-	TRBD1	TRBJ1-6	CASSPSGTGGPGSPLHF	TGTGCCAGCTCACCGTCCGGGACAGGGGGCCCGGGGTCACCCCTCCACTTT
TRBV6-6	-	TRBD2	TRBJ2-7	CASRTGTSGSSYEQYF	TGTGCCAGCAGAACCGGGACTAGCGGGAGCTCCTACGAGCAGTACTTC
TRBV28	once	-	TRBJ2-3	CASSPPTPPNTQYF	TGTGCCAGCAGTCCACCCACACCCCCGAATACGCAGTATTTT
TRBV5-6	-	TRBD1	TRBJ2-2	CASTTGTGLTGELFF	TGTGCCAGCACCACGGGGACAGGGCTTACCGGGGAGCTGTTTTTT
TRBV6-1	-	TRBD2	TRBJ2-7	CASSEVTSGREGGKREQYF	TGTGCCAGCAGTGAGGTCACTAGCGGGAGAGAGGGGGGAAAAAGAGAGCAGTACTTC
TRBV4-1	-	-	TRBJ1-4	CASSQGSGKQGEKLFF	TGCGCCAGCAGCCAAGGTTCGGGCAAACAAGGTGAAAAACTGTTTTTT
TRBV11-2	-	-	TRBJ2-3	CASSSRNTDTQYF	TGTGCCAGCAGCTCCAGGAACACAGATACGCAGTATTTT
TRBV7-7	once	-	TRBJ2-1	CASSLSSGDEQFF	TGTGCCAGCAGCTTAAGCTCAGGGGACGAGCAGTTCTTC
TRBV5-1	-	TRBD2	TRBJ2-1	CASSPSGRVYNEQFF	TGCGCCAGCAGCCCTAGCGGGAGGGTTTACAATGAGCAGTTCTTC
TRBV7-3	-	TRBD2	TRBJ2-5	CASSPSGGYQETQYF	TGTGCCAGCAGCCCTTCCGGGGGGTACCAAGAGACCCAGTACTTC
TRBV30	-	-	TRBJ1-5	CAWSAPGQPQHF	TGTGCCTGGAGTGCCCCAGGGCAGCCCCAGCATTTT
TRBV5-6	-	-	TRBJ2-4	CASSAYGGTKNIQYF	TGTGCCAGCAGCGCATATGGGGGGACCAAAAACATTCAGTACTTC
TRBV5-6	few	-	TRBJ1-5	CASSLWNDQPQHF	TGTGCCAGCAGCTTGTGGAACGATCAGCCCCAGCATTTT
TRBV28	-	-	TRBJ2-7	CASTRQSYEQYF	TGTGCCAGCACTCGACAGTCCTACGAGCAGTACTTC
TRBV6-5	-	TRBD1	TRBJ2-7	CASSRTGTGRYEQYF	TGTGCCAGCAGTCGTACCGGGACAGGAAGGTACGAGCAGTACTTC
TRBV6-5	-	TRBD1	TRBJ2-7	CASSYGRGLEQYF	TGTGCCAGCAGTTACGGCAGGGGGCTTGAGCAGTACTTC
TRBV25-1	-	-	TRBJ1-4	CASSPAGLATNEKLFF	TGTGCCAGCAGTCCCGCAGGGCTCGCAACTAATGAAAAACTGTTTTTT
TRBV9	-	TRBD2	TRBJ2-1	CASSWTSGITYNEQFF	TGTGCCAGCAGCTGGACTAGCGGAATAACCTACAATGAGCAGTTCTTC
TRBV2	-	TRBD1	TRBJ2-2	CASALDRGGGELFF	TGTGCCAGCGCGTTGGACAGGGGAGGTGGGGAGCTGTTTTTT
TRBV2	-	TRBD2	TRBJ2-1	CASIRNSGRAYNEQFF	TGTGCCAGCATTCGTAATAGCGGGAGGGCCTACAATGAGCAGTTCTTC
TRBV11-1	-	-	TRBJ2-5	CASSFQETQYF	TGTGCCAGCAGCTTCCAAGAGACCCAGTACTTC